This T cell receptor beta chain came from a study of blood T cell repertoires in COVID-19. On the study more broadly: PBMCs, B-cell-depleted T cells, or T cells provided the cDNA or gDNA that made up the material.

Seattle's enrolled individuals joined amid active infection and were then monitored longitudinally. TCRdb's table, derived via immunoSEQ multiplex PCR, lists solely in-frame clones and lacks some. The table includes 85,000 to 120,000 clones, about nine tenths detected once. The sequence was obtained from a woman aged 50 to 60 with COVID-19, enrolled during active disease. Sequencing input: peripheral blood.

The CDR3 sequence: CASSPTEWGRGSYNEQFF. CDR3 in DNA: TGTGCCAGCAGCCCCACCGAGTGGGGGCGAGGATCCTACAATGAGCAGTTCTTC. V and J are TRBV7-9 and TRBJ2-1, with a weak D call TRBD1 (6 bases). Germline CDR1 SEHNR, CDR2 FQNEAQ (reference sequence). This CDR3 comprises 18 residues. Trimming removed 5 bases at V and 1 base at J, with 21 bases between.